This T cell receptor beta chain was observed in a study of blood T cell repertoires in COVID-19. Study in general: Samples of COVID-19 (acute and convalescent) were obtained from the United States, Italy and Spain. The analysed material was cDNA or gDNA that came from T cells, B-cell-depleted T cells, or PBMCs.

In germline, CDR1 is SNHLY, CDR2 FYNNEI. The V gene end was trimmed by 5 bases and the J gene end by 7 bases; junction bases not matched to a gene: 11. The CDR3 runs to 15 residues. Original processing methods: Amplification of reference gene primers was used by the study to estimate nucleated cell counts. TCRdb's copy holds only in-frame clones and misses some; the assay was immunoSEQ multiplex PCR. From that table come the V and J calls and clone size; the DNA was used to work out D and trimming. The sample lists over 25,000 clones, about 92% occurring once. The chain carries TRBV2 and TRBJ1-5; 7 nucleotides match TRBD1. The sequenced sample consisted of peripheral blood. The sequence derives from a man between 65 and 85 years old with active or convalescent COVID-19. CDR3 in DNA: TGTGCCAGCAGTCTATCTCAGGGGGGTCAACAGCCCCAGCATTTT. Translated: CASSLSQGGQQPQHF.